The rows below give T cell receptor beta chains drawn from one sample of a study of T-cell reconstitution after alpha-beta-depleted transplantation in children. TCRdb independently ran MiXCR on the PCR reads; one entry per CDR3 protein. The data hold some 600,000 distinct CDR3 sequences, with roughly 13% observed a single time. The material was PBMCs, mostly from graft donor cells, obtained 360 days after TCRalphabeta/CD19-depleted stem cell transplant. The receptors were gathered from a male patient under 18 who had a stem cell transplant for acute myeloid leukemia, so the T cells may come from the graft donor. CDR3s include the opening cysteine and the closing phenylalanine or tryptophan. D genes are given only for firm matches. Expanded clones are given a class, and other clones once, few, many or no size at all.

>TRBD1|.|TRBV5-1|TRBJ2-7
TGCGCCAGCAGCCTAGGACAGGGCGGCGACGAGCAGTACTTC
CASSLGQGGDEQYF
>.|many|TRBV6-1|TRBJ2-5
TGTGCCAGCACTAGCATTCCTATCGGGGGCGAGACCCAGTACTTC
CASTSIPIGGETQYF
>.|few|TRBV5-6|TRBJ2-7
TGTGCCAGCAGCTTGGGACCTCCTAGGGAGTACTTC
CASSLGPPREYF
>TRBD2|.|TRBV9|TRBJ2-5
TGTGCCAGCAGCGCTCCGGTCACTAGCGGGAGTTTGGAGGAGACCCAGTACTTC
CASSAPVTSGSLEETQYF
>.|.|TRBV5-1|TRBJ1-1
TGCGCCAGCAGCTCGGGTCCGAACACTGAAGCTTTCTTT
CASSSGPNTEAFF
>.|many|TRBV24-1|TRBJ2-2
TGTGCCACCAGTCCAAAAGGGGGGAGGAGCAACACCGGGGAGCTGTTTTTT
CATSPKGGRSNTGELFF
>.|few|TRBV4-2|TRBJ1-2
TGTGCCAGCAGCCAAGATAGCAGTTATGGCTACACCTTC
CASSQDSSYGYTF
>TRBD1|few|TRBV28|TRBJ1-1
TGTGCCAGCAGTCCTATAGGGGCGACAGGGGGCACGAACACTGAAGCTTTCTTT
CASSPIGATGGTNTEAFF
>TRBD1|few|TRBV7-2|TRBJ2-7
TGTGCCAGCAGCTTATCGGGACAGGGAGGTCTCGAGCAGTACTTC
CASSLSGQGGLEQYF
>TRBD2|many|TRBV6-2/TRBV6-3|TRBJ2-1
TGTGCCAGCAGTTACATGCTGGGACAGCGGACTAGCGGGAGATGGGACAATGAGCAGTTCTTC
CASSYMLGQRTSGRWDNEQFF
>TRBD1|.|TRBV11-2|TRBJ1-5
TGTGCCAGCAGTCAAAGGCTCGGGACAGGGGTGGACAATCAGCCCCAGCATTTT
CASSQRLGTGVDNQPQHF
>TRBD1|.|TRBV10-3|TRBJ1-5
TGTGCCATCAGTGAGTCGGGACAGGGCCATCAGCCCCAGCATTTT
CAISESGQGHQPQHF
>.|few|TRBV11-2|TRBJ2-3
TGTGCCAGTAAACAGGGCCCTCGCTCCGTGGATACGCAGTATTTT
CASKQGPRSVDTQYF
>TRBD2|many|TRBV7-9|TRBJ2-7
TGTGCCAGCATGACTAGCGGGAGTTACGAGCAGTACTTC
CASMTSGSYEQYF
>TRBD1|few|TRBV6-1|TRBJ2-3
TGTGCCAGCAGTCTTGCCCGTTTCAGGGGGAGCACAGATACGCAGTATTTT
CASSLARFRGSTDTQYF